One sample yielded the 19 T cell receptor beta chains listed below, sequenced in a study of shared clonotypes between healthy human individuals. Measured with immunoSEQ multiplex PCR; TCRdb has only the in-frame clones, and not every one. The profile shows a few million clones, more than 80% of them singletons. Specimen: naive CD4+ T cells sorted from blood. Subset given: CD45RA+ positively selected. These receptors were collected from a man between 18 and 35 years old in good health.

The chain recombines TRBV28 with TRBJ1-4; D is uncertain. This CDR3 has 14 amino acids. The germline V gene has CDR1 MDHEN and CDR2 SYDVKM. With 7 bases removed from V and 8 bases from J, the gap between germline ends came to 17 bases. CDR3 nucleotides: TGTGCCAGCATCCCTGTTGGGGTTTACGAAAAACTGTTTTTT. Translated, it gives CASIPVGVYEKLFF. The variable domain in full, with the rest retrieved from reference TRBV28 and TRBJ1-4, is DVKVTQSSRYLVKRTGEKVFLECVQDMDHENMFWYRQDPGLGLRLIYFSYDVKMKEKGDIPEGYSVSREKKERFSLILESASTNQTSMYLCASIPVGVYEKLFFGSGTQLSVL.

This chain's CDR3 is CASSYRGSLPSTDTQYF. The CDR3 DNA follows: TGTGCCAGCAGTTACCGCGGGTCCCTCCCTAGCACAGATACGCAGTATTTT. This chain connects TRBV5-4 to TRBJ2-3; TRBD2 might be the D (5 bases). The V end lost 5 bases, the J end lost 0 bases, and 19 bases lay between the germline ends. In germline, CDR1 is SGHNT, CDR2 YYREEE (reference sequence). CDR3 size: 17 residues.

The chain employs TRBV7-2 and TRBJ2-7; 9 bases align to TRBD2. Trimming cost V 1 base and J 1 base; bases outside gene matches: 5. This CDR3 is 16 amino acids long. Germline V gene lookup returns CDR1 SGHTA and CDR2 FQGNSA. CDR3 loop: CASSLVAGGNSYEQYF. In DNA form, the CDR3 reads TGTGCCAGCAGCTTAGTGGCGGGGGGGAATTCCTACGAGCAGTACTTC.

The CDR3, as DNA: TGTGCCAGCTCACCCCCGATCACAGATTCTGGGGCCAACGTCCTGACTTTC. Its translation: CASSPPITDSGANVLTF. The chain employs TRBV18 and TRBJ2-6, with D hard to call. The germline V and J ends were trimmed by 3 bases and 1 base, with 13 bases remaining between them. CDR1 and CDR2 from the germline V gene are KGHSH and LQKENI. This CDR3 is built from 17 residues.

This clone was seen just once. The chain recombines TRBV11-3 with TRBJ2-1; D possibly corresponds to TRBD2 (5 bases). Germline values: CDR1 SGHNT, CDR2 YENEEA. CDR3 length: 13 amino acids. Between the trimmed V and J ends, which lost 5 bases and 0 bases, there was a span of 5 bases. DNA for the CDR3: TGTGCCAGCAGCGGGAGCTCCTACAATGAGCAGTTCTTC. Its translation is CASSGSSYNEQFF.

J is TRBJ2-1 and V is TRBV19, with D perhaps matching TRBD1 (6 bases). The CDR3 covers 19 residues. CDR1 is LNHDA, CDR2 SQIVND, per germline (reference sequence). Deletions cut 5 bases from V and 5 bases from J, with 28 bases between. The CDR3 nucleotides are TGTGCCAGTAGTCTTCCCATCATACGGGACACTTCGCTAGACAATGAGCAGTTCTTC. It encodes CASSLPIIRDTSLDNEQFF.

The chain carries TRBV5-6 and TRBJ1-3; D unresolved. Trimming left V 0 bases short and J 0 bases short, with 10 bases between. Germline CDR1 is SGHDT and CDR2 is YYEEEE. The CDR3 covers 16 residues. The CDR3 sequence is CASSLGGLGSGNTIYF. The CDR3 region has the DNA TGTGCCAGCAGCTTGGGAGGACTGGGCTCTGGAAACACCATATATTTT.

The V and J genes are TRBV10-1 and TRBJ2-2; D unresolved. V was cut by 3 bases and J by 3 bases, with 2 bases left in between. The CDR3 runs 12 residues. Per germline, CDR1 WNHNN and CDR2 SYGVQD (reference sequence). The CDR3 bases are TGCGCCAGCAGTGAATACACCGGGGAGCTGTTTTTT. Translated: CASSEYTGELFF.

The rearrangement links TRBV5-1 to TRBJ2-7, with D perhaps TRBD2 (5 bases). Trimming shortened V by 4 bases and J by 1 base, and 9 bases separated the two germline ends. CDR3 length: 13 residues. CDR1 and CDR2 from the germline V gene are SGHRS and YFSETQ. The CDR3 here is CASSEGISYEQYF. The CDR3 nucleotides are TGCGCCAGCAGCGAGGGAATATCCTACGAGCAGTACTTC.

The chain couples TRBV5-1 to TRBJ2-1; 8 nucleotides match TRBD1. The CDR3 is made up of 16 amino acids. V shed 5 bases and J 0 bases; nucleotides not matched to a gene: 7. The V gene's germline CDR1 is SGHRS and CDR2 YFSETQ. CDR3 amino acids: CASRDGQGLSYNEQFF. The CDR3 DNA reads TGCGCCAGCAGGGACGGACAGGGCCTCTCCTACAATGAGCAGTTCTTC.

For this clone: A read error may produce the germline difference seen at one junction end. The chain links TRBV2 to TRBJ2-5, with 9 positions matching TRBD2. Looked up from germline, CDR1 is SNHLY and CDR2 is FYNNEI. The CDR3 consists of 15 residues. CDR3 protein: CTSSESSGGRETQYF. The CDR3 DNA reads as TGTACCAGCAGTGAATCCAGCGGGGGGAGGGAGACCCAGTACTTC.

The chain recombines TRBV7-6 with TRBJ2-1; 7 bases agree with TRBD2. This CDR3 comprises 17 residues. The ends lost 5 bases at V and 4 bases at J; junction bases unmatched: 14. The germline gives CDR1 SGHVS, CDR2 FNYEAQ. This CDR3 reads CASSAILVRGTYNEQFF. For the CDR3, the DNA is TGTGCCAGCAGCGCGATTTTGGTGCGGGGGACTTACAATGAGCAGTTCTTC.

V gene TRBV10-3 combines with J gene TRBJ2-1; no firm D call. Per the germline V gene, CDR1 is ENHRY and CDR2 is SYGVKD. V lost 3 bases to trimming and J lost 0 bases, with 12 bases between them. The CDR3 is made up of 16 amino acids. CDR3 protein: CAISDRVLSSYNEQFF. CDR3 coding DNA: TGTGCCATCAGTGACCGAGTCCTCAGCTCCTACAATGAGCAGTTCTTC.

The V gene is TRBV21-1, the J gene TRBJ2-5; the table gives TRBD2 as D, unverified against the DNA. TRBV21-1 is termed a pseudogene. This CDR3 region has 15 residues. Written as DNA, the CDR3 is TGTGCCAGCAGCACCCCCCAGACTGCAGAAGAGACCCAGTACTTC. This encodes CASSTPQTAEETQYF.

J is TRBJ2-3 and V is TRBV28; D is possibly TRBD1 or TRBD2 (6 bases each). Germline V gene lookup returns CDR1 MDHEN and CDR2 SYDVKM. Trimming took off 4 bases at V and 4 bases at J, with 12 bases between the two ends. This CDR3 has 14 residues. In nucleotides, the CDR3 is TGTGCCAGCAGTTCGACGGGGGCTGCAGATACGCAGTATTTT. This gives the protein CASSSTGAADTQYF.

The chain carries TRBV4-1 and TRBJ2-5, with a weak D call TRBD2 (6 bases). The J call may be in error: the DNA end matches TRBJ2-7 better. CDR1 is MGHRA and CDR2 is YSYEKL in the germline V gene. This CDR3 region has 16 residues. The CDR3 loop is CASSQGPGLLPNEQYF. The CDR3 DNA follows: TGCGCCAGCAGCCAAGGACCGGGACTTCTACCCAACGAGCAGTACTTC.

The rearrangement uses TRBV7-6 and TRBJ1-1; 8 nucleotides line up with TRBD1. Looked up from germline, CDR1 is SGHVS and CDR2 is FNYEAQ. CDR3 length equals 13 residues. The J segment lost 6 bases and the V segment lost 1 base, leaving 1 base of the junction unmatched. CDR3 coding DNA: TGTGCCAGCAGCTTAGGGACAGGGTCTGAAGCTTTCTTT. The encoded protein is CASSLGTGSEAFF. The full variable domain, rest sourced from reference TRBV7-6 and TRBJ1-1, is GAGVSQSPRYKVTKRGQDVALRCDPISGHVSLYWYRQALGQGPEFLTYFNYEAQQDKSGLPNDRFSAERPEGSISTLTIQRTEQRDSAMYRCASSLGTGSEAFFGQGTRLTVV.

This chain connects TRBV15 to TRBJ2-6, with D perhaps TRBD1 (5 bases). Trimming took off 0 bases at V and 1 base at J, with 7 bases between the two ends. Germline assignment: CDR1 LNHNV and CDR2 YYDKDF (reference sequence). This CDR3 is built from 16 residues. The CDR3 protein is CATSRDQGSGANVLTF. For the CDR3, the DNA is TGTGCCACCAGCAGAGATCAGGGTTCTGGGGCCAACGTCCTGACTTTC.

The rearrangement links TRBV4-3 to TRBJ2-5, with no clear D. V was cut by 0 bases and J by 2 bases, with 10 bases left in between. CDR1 LGHNA and CDR2 YSLEER come from the germline V gene. The CDR3 consists of 15 residues. The chain's CDR3 is CASSQDRTAQETQYF. The CDR3 nucleotides are TGCGCCAGCAGCCAAGATCGAACAGCACAAGAGACCCAGTACTTC.